This T cell receptor (beta chain) comes out of a study of T cells after yellow fever vaccination. One entry per CDR3 protein, called by TCRdb with MiXCR from the 5' RACE reads. This sample has hundreds of thousands of distinct CDR3 sequences, with roughly a sixth found just once. General study points: Abundant clonotypes from the bulk population could get into FACS-sorted repertoires as contaminants. Although most clonotypes did not, a small share appeared in both CD4 and CD8 compartments.

Regarding this clonotype: The antigen remains unidentified.

Trimming took 5 bases from V and 0 from J, leaving 12 bases between them. From germline, CDR1 is SGHRS and CDR2 YFSETQ. CDR3 length equals 16 residues. The chain is built from TRBV5-1 and TRBJ2-6, with D perhaps matching TRBD1 (5 bases). The clonotype originates from a man between 18 and 29 years old who received the YFV17D yellow fever vaccine. Sequencing was performed on PBMCs, taken before the yellow fever booster vaccination. CDR3 residues: CASREQASSGANVLTF. In DNA, the CDR3 is TGCGCCAGCAGAGAACAGGCAAGCTCTGGGGCCAACGTCCTGACTTTC.